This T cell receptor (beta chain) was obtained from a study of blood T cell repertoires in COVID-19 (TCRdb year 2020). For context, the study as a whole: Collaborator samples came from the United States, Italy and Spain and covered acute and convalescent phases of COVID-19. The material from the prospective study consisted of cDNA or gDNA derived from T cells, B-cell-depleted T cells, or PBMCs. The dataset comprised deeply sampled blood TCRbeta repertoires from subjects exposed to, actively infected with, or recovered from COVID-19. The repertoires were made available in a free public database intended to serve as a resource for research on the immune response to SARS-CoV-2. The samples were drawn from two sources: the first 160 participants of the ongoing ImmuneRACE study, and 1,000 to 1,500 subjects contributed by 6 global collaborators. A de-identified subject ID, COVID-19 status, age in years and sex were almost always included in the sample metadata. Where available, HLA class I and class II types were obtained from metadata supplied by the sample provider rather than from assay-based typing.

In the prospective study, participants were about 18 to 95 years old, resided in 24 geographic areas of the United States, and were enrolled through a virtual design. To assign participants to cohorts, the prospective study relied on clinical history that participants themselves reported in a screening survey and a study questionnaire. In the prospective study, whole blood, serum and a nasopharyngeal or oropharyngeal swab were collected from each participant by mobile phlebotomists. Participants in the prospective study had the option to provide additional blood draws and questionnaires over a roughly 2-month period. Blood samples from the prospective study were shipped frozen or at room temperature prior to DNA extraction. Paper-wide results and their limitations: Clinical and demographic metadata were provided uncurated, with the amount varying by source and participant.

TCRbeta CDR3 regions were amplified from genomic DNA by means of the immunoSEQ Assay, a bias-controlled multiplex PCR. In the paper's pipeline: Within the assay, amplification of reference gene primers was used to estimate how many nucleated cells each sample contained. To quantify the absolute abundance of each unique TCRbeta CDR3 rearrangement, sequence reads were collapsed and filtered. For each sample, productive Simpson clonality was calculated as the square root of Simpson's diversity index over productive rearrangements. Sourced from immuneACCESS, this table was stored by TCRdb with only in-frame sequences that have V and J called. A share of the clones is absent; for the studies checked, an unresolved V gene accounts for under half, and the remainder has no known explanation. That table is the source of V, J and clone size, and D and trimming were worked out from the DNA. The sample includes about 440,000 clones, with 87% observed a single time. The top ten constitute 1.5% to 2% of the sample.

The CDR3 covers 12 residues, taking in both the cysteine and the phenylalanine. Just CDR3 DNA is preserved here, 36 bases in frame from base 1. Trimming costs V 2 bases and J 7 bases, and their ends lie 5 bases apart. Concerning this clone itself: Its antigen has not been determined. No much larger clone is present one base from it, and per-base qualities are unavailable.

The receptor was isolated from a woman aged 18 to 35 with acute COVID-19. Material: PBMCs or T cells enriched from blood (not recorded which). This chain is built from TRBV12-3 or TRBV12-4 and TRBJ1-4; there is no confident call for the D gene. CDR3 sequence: CASSLTSEKLFF. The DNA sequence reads TGTGCCAGCAGTTTAACGAGTGAAAAACTGTTTTTT.